This TCR beta chain was obtained from a study of cytomegalovirus exposure and HLA in healthy donors. Regarding the study as a whole: Earlier analysis yielded a pattern in which most TCR beta V segments were productive about 90% or about 30% of the time. Reports showed the classifier diagnosing cytomegalovirus status with high specificity and sensitivity.

PCR primers comprised 60 Vbeta and 13 Jbeta primers. Assay used: immunoSEQ multiplex PCR; TCRdb lists only in-frame clones, some missing. The sample includes fewer than 180,000 clones, about 64% of them seen just once. While unrecorded immune exposures were likely, the donors were nominally healthy when sampled. V shed 2 bases, J shed 4 bases, and the junction held 1 base outside the gene matches. The length of the CDR3 is 13 residues. The germline V gene encodes CDR1 SGHTA and CDR2 FQGNSA. This clone was found a few times. Its antigen remains unidentified. This TCR was sampled from a woman aged 55-69 years in good health and CMV-seropositive. The rearrangement links TRBV7-2 to TRBJ2-7; 8 bases fit TRBD1. What was sequenced was PBMCs. CDR3 nucleotide sequence: TGTGCCAGCAGCTTACACAGGGGGTACGAGCAGTACTTC. Its protein is CASSLHRGYEQYF.